These 5 T cell receptor beta chains came from one sample sequenced in a study of blood T cell repertoires in COVID-19. Libraries were prepared by immunoSEQ multiplex PCR; TCRdb keeps only in-frame clonotypes and omits some of them. This table holds tens of thousands of clones, under 95% found once. The sequencing sample was made of peripheral blood. The receptors stem from a woman in her forties or fifties in a cohort sampled during active COVID-19.

The genes are TRBV3-1 (or the pseudogene TRBV3-2) and TRBJ2-3; perhaps TRBD1 as D (5 bases). V lost 4 bases, J lost 0 bases, and 14 bases lay in between. Germline CDR1 LGHDT, CDR2 YNNKEL (reference sequence). The CDR3 runs to 16 residues. CDR3 protein: CASSRERQSSTDTQYF. The CDR3 DNA follows: TGTGCCAGCAGCCGAGAAAGACAGTCTAGCACAGATACGCAGTATTTT.

The V gene is TRBV6-1, the J gene TRBJ2-3; a weak D match, TRBD2 (5 bases). V was trimmed by 2 bases and J by 5 bases, leaving 14 bases between them. This CDR3 is built from 15 residues. Germline CDR1 reads MNHNS; CDR2 reads SASEGT. CDR3 bases: TGTGCCAGCAGTGAATCCGGCCGACGGGGAGATACGCAGTATTTT. Its translation is CASSESGRRGDTQYF.

V gene TRBV28 combines with J gene TRBJ1-5; D gene unclear. V was pared by 8 bases and J by 5 bases, with 25 bases between. The germline V gene has CDR1 MDHEN and CDR2 SYDVKM. The CDR3 runs 17 residues. The CDR3 spells CASLTSRGRGRHQPQHF. In DNA, the CDR3 is TGTGCCAGCCTTACCTCGAGAGGACGGGGAAGGCATCAGCCCCAGCATTTT.

This clone was seen just once. The J gene is TRBJ1-5, the V gene TRBV28; 7 bases match TRBD1. V lost 6 bases to trimming and J lost 1 base; unmatched junction nucleotides: 9. Per the germline V gene, CDR1 is MDHEN and CDR2 is SYDVKM. The CDR3 extends over 16 amino acids. Here the CDR3 reads CASRGTGTASNQPQHF. The CDR3 DNA sequence: TGTGCCAGCAGGGGAACCGGGACAGCCAGCAATCAGCCCCAGCATTTT.

The gene calls are TRBV6-1 and TRBJ2-3, with D perhaps TRBD1 (5 bases). Germline V gene lookup returns CDR1 MNHNS and CDR2 SASEGT. The CDR3 is 14 amino acids. Trimming pared 2 bases from V and 4 bases from J, leaving 10 bases between. Written as DNA, the CDR3 is TGTGCCAGCAGTGAATCCCCAGGGCCAGATACGCAGTATTTT. Translated: CASSESPGPDTQYF.